This is a list of T cell receptor beta chains from one sample in a study of blood T cell repertoires in COVID-19. Method: immunoSEQ multiplex PCR; TCRdb's copy keeps in-frame clones and lacks some. The sample lists some 220,000 clones, almost 85% occurring once. Material for sequencing was peripheral blood. These TCRs come from a woman aged 65 to 85 with COVID-19, enrolled during active disease. CDR3s include the opening cysteine and the closing phenylalanine or tryptophan. Each record gives: V gene, clone size, J gene, D gene, CDR3 DNA, CDR3 protein. The D gene is left open where the match is weak. Clone size is given for some rows only: seen once, a few or many times, or a class if the clone is expanded.

V gene: TRBV4-1; clone size: .; J gene: TRBJ2-1; D gene: .; CDR3 DNA: TGCGCCAGCAGCCAACAGGGGGGCGTTGAGCAGTTCTTC; CDR3 protein: CASSQQGGVEQFF
V gene: TRBV2; clone size: .; J gene: TRBJ1-2; D gene: TRBD1; CDR3 DNA: TGTGCCAGCAGGGCACCGGGACAGGGAGGTAGCTATGGCTACACCTTC; CDR3 protein: CASRAPGQGGSYGYTF
V gene: TRBV18; clone size: few; J gene: TRBJ2-2; D gene: .; CDR3 DNA: TGTGCCAGCTCCCCCTCTAGCATAACCGGGGAGCTGTTTTTT; CDR3 protein: CASSPSSITGELFF
V gene: TRBV11-3; clone size: .; J gene: TRBJ2-1; D gene: .; CDR3 DNA: TGTGCCAGCAGCTCGAATGAGCAGTTCTTC; CDR3 protein: CASSSNEQFF
V gene: TRBV9; clone size: .; J gene: TRBJ2-3; D gene: TRBD1; CDR3 DNA: TGTGCCAGCAGCGGCCGGACAGGGGATGTCACAGATACGCAGTATTTT; CDR3 protein: CASSGRTGDVTDTQYF
V gene: TRBV10-3; clone size: .; J gene: TRBJ1-2; D gene: TRBD1; CDR3 DNA: TGTGCCATCAGTGTTTTCGGACAGGGTGGAGGCTACACCTTC; CDR3 protein: CAISVFGQGGGYTF
V gene: TRBV5-6; clone size: .; J gene: TRBJ1-3; D gene: .; CDR3 DNA: TGTGCCAGCAGCCCCGGGTACGGAAACACCATATATTTT; CDR3 protein: CASSPGYGNTIYF
V gene: TRBV9; clone size: .; J gene: TRBJ1-3; D gene: TRBD1; CDR3 DNA: TGTGCCAGCAGCCCACGGGGGACAGAGGGGGGAAACACCATATATTTT; CDR3 protein: CASSPRGTEGGNTIYF
V gene: TRBV7-8; clone size: .; J gene: TRBJ2-7; D gene: TRBD2; CDR3 DNA: TGTGCCAGCAGCTTATTTGTAGCGGGAGTTGACGAGCAGTACTTC; CDR3 protein: CASSLFVAGVDEQYF
V gene: TRBV15; clone size: .; J gene: TRBJ2-3; D gene: .; CDR3 DNA: TGTGCCACCAGCAGAGATGGGCAGGACACAGATACGCAGTATTTT; CDR3 protein: CATSRDGQDTDTQYF
V gene: TRBV24-1; clone size: .; J gene: TRBJ2-5; D gene: TRBD1; CDR3 DNA: TGTGCCACCAGTGTGCCCGGGACAGCGCAAGAGACCCAGTACTTC; CDR3 protein: CATSVPGTAQETQYF
V gene: TRBV12-3/TRBV12-4; clone size: .; J gene: TRBJ1-1; D gene: .; CDR3 DNA: TGTGCCAGCAGTTTTCGGACTGAAGCTTTCTTT; CDR3 protein: CASSFRTEAFF
V gene: TRBV5-1; clone size: .; J gene: TRBJ1-1; D gene: TRBD1; CDR3 DNA: TGCGCCAGCAGCCACCCGGACAGGGTTAGGGGGACTGAAGCTTTCTTT; CDR3 protein: CASSHPDRVRGTEAFF
V gene: TRBV19; clone size: .; J gene: TRBJ1-1; D gene: .; CDR3 DNA: TGTGCCAGTAGTTTTACAGGGATGAACACTGAAGCTTTCTTT; CDR3 protein: CASSFTGMNTEAFF
V gene: TRBV19; clone size: .; J gene: TRBJ1-2; D gene: .; CDR3 DNA: TGTGCCAGTTCCCTGCCGGGGGGTTATAACTATGGCTACACCTTC; CDR3 protein: CASSLPGGYNYGYTF
V gene: TRBV7-2; clone size: .; J gene: TRBJ1-2; D gene: TRBD1; CDR3 DNA: TGTGCCAGCAGCTTAGTTGGACTTCCTGGACAGGGTCGGGGCTACACCTTC; CDR3 protein: CASSLVGLPGQGRGYTF
V gene: TRBV7-3; clone size: .; J gene: TRBJ2-2; D gene: .; CDR3 DNA: TGTGCCAGCAGCTTATATCCGTTAATGAACACCGGGGAGCTGTTTTTT; CDR3 protein: CASSLYPLMNTGELFF
V gene: TRBV7-2; clone size: once; J gene: TRBJ2-3; D gene: .; CDR3 DNA: TGTGCCAGCAGCTTAGCCGGGTCGGTGGCAGATACGCAGTATTTT; CDR3 protein: CASSLAGSVADTQYF
V gene: TRBV21-1; clone size: .; J gene: TRBJ1-1; D gene: .; CDR3 DNA: TGTGCCAGCAGTTTGGGCCGTACTGAAGCTTTCTTT; CDR3 protein: CASSLGRTEAFF
V gene: TRBV25-1; clone size: .; J gene: TRBJ1-2; D gene: .; CDR3 DNA: TGTGCCAGCAGGGGCAACGGAGGCGGTGGCTACACCTTC; CDR3 protein: CASRGNGGGGYTF
V gene: TRBV18; clone size: .; J gene: TRBJ1-6; D gene: TRBD1; CDR3 DNA: TGTGCCAGCTCGCTTGACAGGGGGAAAGAATCACCCCTCCACTTT; CDR3 protein: CASSLDRGKESPLHF
V gene: TRBV15; clone size: .; J gene: TRBJ2-7; D gene: .; CDR3 DNA: TGTGCCACCAGCAGGATCGACAGGAACTCCTACGAGCAGTACTTC; CDR3 protein: CATSRIDRNSYEQYF
V gene: TRBV19; clone size: once; J gene: TRBJ1-3; D gene: .; CDR3 DNA: TGTGCCAGTAGTTTTTCCGTCTCTGGAAACACCATATATTTT; CDR3 protein: CASSFSVSGNTIYF
V gene: TRBV5-1; clone size: .; J gene: TRBJ2-5; D gene: TRBD1; CDR3 DNA: TGCGCCAGCAGTCCCCTGGACAGGGGCCTCGAGACCCAGTACTTC; CDR3 protein: CASSPLDRGLETQYF
V gene: TRBV7-2; clone size: once; J gene: TRBJ2-2; D gene: TRBD2; CDR3 DNA: TGTGCCAGCAGCTTGGCGGGGGGGACTAACACCGGGGAGCTGTTTTTT; CDR3 protein: CASSLAGGTNTGELFF
V gene: TRBV11-2; clone size: .; J gene: TRBJ2-7; D gene: .; CDR3 DNA: TGTGCCAGCAGCTTAGTTGGGCAGCCCTACGAGCAGTACTTC; CDR3 protein: CASSLVGQPYEQYF
V gene: TRBV7-8; clone size: .; J gene: TRBJ2-1; D gene: TRBD2; CDR3 DNA: TGTGCCAGCAGCTTAGTGAGAGCGGGAGGGCCAATAAATGAGCAGTTCTTC; CDR3 protein: CASSLVRAGGPINEQFF
V gene: TRBV27; clone size: .; J gene: TRBJ1-1; D gene: .; CDR3 DNA: TGTGCCAGCACCCATACCTTGGGCAGCATAGGCATGAACACTGAAGCTTTCTTT; CDR3 protein: CASTHTLGSIGMNTEAFF
V gene: TRBV6-6; clone size: once; J gene: TRBJ2-2; D gene: TRBD1; CDR3 DNA: TGTGCCAGCAGTTATCACAGGGGCGGGGAGCTGTTTTTT; CDR3 protein: CASSYHRGGELFF
V gene: TRBV24-1; clone size: .; J gene: TRBJ1-5; D gene: .; CDR3 DNA: TGTGCCACCAGTGATTCCGCAGGGGTGGTTCAGCCCCAGCATTTT; CDR3 protein: CATSDSAGVVQPQHF
V gene: TRBV7-2; clone size: .; J gene: TRBJ1-4; D gene: TRBD1; CDR3 DNA: TGTGCCAGCAGCTCAAACAGGGGGGATAATGAAAAACTGTTTTTT; CDR3 protein: CASSSNRGDNEKLFF
V gene: TRBV7-3; clone size: .; J gene: TRBJ2-1; D gene: TRBD1; CDR3 DNA: TGTGCCAGCAGCTCGCCGGGACAGGACTACAATGAGCAGTTCTTC; CDR3 protein: CASSSPGQDYNEQFF
V gene: TRBV11-2; clone size: .; J gene: TRBJ1-5; D gene: .; CDR3 DNA: TGTGCCAGCAGCTTGTTAGGGGGTAGGGATCAGCCCCAGCATTTT; CDR3 protein: CASSLLGGRDQPQHF
V gene: TRBV18; clone size: .; J gene: TRBJ2-3; D gene: TRBD2; CDR3 DNA: TGTGCCAGCTCACCATTGGCTAGCGGGAGCGCAGATACGCAGTATTTT; CDR3 protein: CASSPLASGSADTQYF
V gene: TRBV4-1; clone size: .; J gene: TRBJ2-3; D gene: .; CDR3 DNA: TGCGCCAGCAGCCAAGAACGACTAGTACCTACGCAGTATTTT; CDR3 protein: CASSQERLVPTQYF
V gene: TRBV7-8; clone size: .; J gene: TRBJ2-1; D gene: TRBD1; CDR3 DNA: TGTGCCGGCAGCCGGGACAGGGTGGGGATCGATGAGCAGTTCTTC; CDR3 protein: CAGSRDRVGIDEQFF